The source of this TCR beta chain is a study of T cells in Graves' hyperthyroidism and ophthalmopathy. Study summary: Peripheral blood samples were taken at initial diagnosis, prior to any treatment. Findings of the study overall: Most expanded thyroid clonotypes above 0.001 recurred in blood.

Amplification of TCR beta CDR3 regions used RNA as the template. A set of HTBI primers served as the primers for a first-round RT-PCR of the TCR CDR3. TCRdb redid the calling of the multiplex PCR reads with MiXCR, one entry per CDR3 protein. The sample carries hundreds of thousands of distinct CDR3 sequences, around 19% recorded once. Hyperthyroidism had been newly diagnosed in patients aged 18 to 65, and its duration was under 2 months. In the case of this clonotype: Antigen unknown.

The receptor's source is a woman in her forties or fifties with Graves' hyperthyroidism that later progressed to Graves' ophthalmopathy. Sequencing was performed on blood.

In DNA form, the CDR3 reads TGTGCCAGCAGCTGGGGGGCAGTTGAGACCCAGTACTTC. Translating gives CASSWGAVETQYF. This sequence joins TRBV5-4 and TRBJ2-5; the D call may be TRBD1 or TRBD2 (6 bases each). This CDR3 region has 13 residues. The V gene lost 3 bases and the J gene lost 5 bases, with 11 bases spanning the gap. The germline V gene has CDR1 SGHNT and CDR2 YYREEE (reference sequence).